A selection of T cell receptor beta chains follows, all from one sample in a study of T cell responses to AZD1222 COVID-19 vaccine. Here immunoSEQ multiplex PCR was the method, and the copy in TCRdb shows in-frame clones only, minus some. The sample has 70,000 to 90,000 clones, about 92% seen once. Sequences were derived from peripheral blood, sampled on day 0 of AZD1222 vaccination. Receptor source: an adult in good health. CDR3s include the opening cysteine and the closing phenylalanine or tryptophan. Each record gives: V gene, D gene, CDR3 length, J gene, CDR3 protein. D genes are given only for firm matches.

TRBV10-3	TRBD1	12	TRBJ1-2	CATRDRNYGYTF
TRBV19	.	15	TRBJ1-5	CASSPMGGGMQPQHF
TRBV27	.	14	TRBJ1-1	CASSFSDRKTEAFF
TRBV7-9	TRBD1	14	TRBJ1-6	CASRATGANSPLHF
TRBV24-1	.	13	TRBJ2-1	CATSDAGRGEQFF
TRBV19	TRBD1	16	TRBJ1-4	CASSPPGAGGYEKLFF
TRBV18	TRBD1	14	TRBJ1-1	CASRDRVMNTEAFF
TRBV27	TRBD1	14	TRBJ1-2	CASSSRTGGYGYTF
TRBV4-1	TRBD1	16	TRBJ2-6	CASSQGQGAGANVLTF
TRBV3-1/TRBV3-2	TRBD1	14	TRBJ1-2	CASSPGSGGYGYTF
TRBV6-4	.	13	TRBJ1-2	CASSEGGSYGYTF
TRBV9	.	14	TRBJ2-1	CASSVGGGYNEQFF
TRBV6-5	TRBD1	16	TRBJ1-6	CASSYSGQGGNSPLHF
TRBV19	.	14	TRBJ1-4	CASSIFSGNEKLFF
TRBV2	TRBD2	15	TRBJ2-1	CASSVVGLAVGEQFF
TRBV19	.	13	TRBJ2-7	CASSELAGYEQYF
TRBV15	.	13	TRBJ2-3	CATSAGGSDTQYF
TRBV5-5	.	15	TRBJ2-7	CASSFSGGSSYEQYF
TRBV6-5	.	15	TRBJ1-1	CASRGRGGAATEAFF
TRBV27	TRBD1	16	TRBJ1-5	CASRSAGTGSNQPQHF
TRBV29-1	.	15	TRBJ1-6	CSVRSGTSYNSPLHF
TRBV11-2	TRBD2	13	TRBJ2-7	CASSLGGRVEQYF
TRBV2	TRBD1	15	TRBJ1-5	CASRPGTGALQPQHF
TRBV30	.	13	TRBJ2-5	CAWSRPDQETQYF
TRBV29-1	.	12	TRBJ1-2	CSVEDWGRGYTF
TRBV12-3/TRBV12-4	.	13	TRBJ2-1	CASSLNSRGEQFF
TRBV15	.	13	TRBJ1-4	CATSRGSGEKLFF
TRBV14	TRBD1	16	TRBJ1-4	CASSRQTWDSREKLFF
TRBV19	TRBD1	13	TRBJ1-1	CASSRQGGTEAFF
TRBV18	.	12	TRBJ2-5	CASSAGPESQYF
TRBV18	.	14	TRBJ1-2	CASSPSGELYGYTF
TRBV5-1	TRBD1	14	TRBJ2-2	CASSSRQGTGELFF
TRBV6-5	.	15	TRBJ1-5	CATTSVAGGNQPQHF
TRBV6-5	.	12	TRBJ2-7	CASSTNQGRQYF
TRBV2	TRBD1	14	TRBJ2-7	CASSFSGQLYEQYF
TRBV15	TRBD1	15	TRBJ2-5	CATSREQGIQETQYF
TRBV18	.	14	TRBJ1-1	CASSREDLNTEAFF
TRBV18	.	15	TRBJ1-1	CASSPKRDPNTEAFF
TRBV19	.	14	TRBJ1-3	CASSDYRAGNTIYF
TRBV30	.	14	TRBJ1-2	CAWSWGVGSGGYTF
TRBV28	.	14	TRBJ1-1	CASSLYVQNTEAFF
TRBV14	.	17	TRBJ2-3	CASSQDRAGSNTDTQYF
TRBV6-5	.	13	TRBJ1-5	CASREEGNQPQHF
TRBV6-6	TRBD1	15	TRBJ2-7	CASSSPGQKTYEQYF
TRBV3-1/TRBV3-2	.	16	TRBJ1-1	CASSQDWGALDTEAFF
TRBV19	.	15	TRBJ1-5	CASSAGQNSNQPQHF
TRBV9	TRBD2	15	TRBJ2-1	CASTLSGGAYNEQFF
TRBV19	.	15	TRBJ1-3	CASSMGRPSGNTIYF
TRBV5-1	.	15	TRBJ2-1	CASSLGGGSYNEQFF
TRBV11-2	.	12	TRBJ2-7	CASSLGDDEQYF
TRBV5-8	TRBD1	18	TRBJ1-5	CASSLVGRAGGINQPQHF
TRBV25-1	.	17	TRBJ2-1	CASSELSLALEGNEQFF
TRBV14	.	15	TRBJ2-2	CASSQQFANTGELFF
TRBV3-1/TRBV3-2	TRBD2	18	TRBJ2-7	CASSQGVPGGAFSYEQYF